Each of the 27 T cell receptor beta chains below was sequenced from the same sample in a study of blood T cell repertoires in COVID-19. Profiled with immunoSEQ multiplex PCR; TCRdb holds only in-frame clones, not every one. The sample includes roughly 38,000 clones, about 77% of them seen just once. Sequencing used peripheral blood. These receptors were taken from a man aged 55 to 70 with acute or convalescent COVID-19.

This clone has just a few counts. This chain joins TRBV5-6 and TRBJ2-1, with a tentative D call TRBD2 (6 bases). The CDR3 is 15 amino acids. Trimming took off 4 bases at V and 4 bases at J, with 15 bases between the two ends. Germline CDR1 is SGHDT and CDR2 is YYEEEE. The CDR3 reads CASSQAGIVYNEQFF. The CDR3 bases are TGTGCCAGCAGCCAAGCGGGTATCGTATACAATGAGCAGTTCTTC.

The genes are TRBV7-9 and TRBJ1-5; D is perhaps TRBD1 (6 bases). Germline V gene data show CDR1 as SEHNR and CDR2 as FQNEAQ (reference sequence). This CDR3 is 16 amino acids long. V lost 5 bases, J lost 5 bases, and 19 bases lay in between. CDR3 DNA sequence: TGTGCCAGCAGCCCAGCAGTCGGGGCAGGGGATCAGCCCCAGCATTTT. Its protein is CASSPAVGAGDQPQHF. The entire variable domain, with the rest obtained from reference TRBV7-9 and TRBJ1-5, is as follows: DTGVSQNPRHKITKRGQNVTFRCDPISEHNRLYWYRQTLGQGPEFLTYFQNEAQLEKSRLLSDRFSAERPKGSFSTLEIQRTEQGDSAMYLCASSPAVGAGDQPQHFGDGTRLSIL.

The V gene is TRBV9, the J gene TRBJ1-4; TRBD1 is a possible D gene (6 bases). Germline-derived CDR1 and CDR2 are SGDLS and YYNGEE. The V gene lost 1 base and the J gene lost 4 bases, with 11 bases spanning the gap. The CDR3 has 15 residues. CDR3 sequence reads: CASSVLPDSNEKLFF. The DNA for the CDR3 is TGTGCCAGCAGCGTATTACCGGACAGTAATGAAAAACTGTTTTTT.

This sequence joins TRBV15 and TRBJ1-2; TRBD1 is a possible D gene (6 bases). CDR1 is LNHNV, CDR2 YYDKDF, per germline (reference sequence). The CDR3 totals 17 residues. Trimming removed 7 bases at V and 0 bases at J, with 21 bases between. The chain's CDR3 is CATIHGPGARANYGYTF. CDR3 nucleotide sequence: TGTGCCACCATCCACGGTCCAGGGGCTCGAGCTAACTATGGCTACACCTTC. Supplemented by reference TRBV15 and TRBJ1-2, the full variable domain reads DAMVIQNPRYQVTQFGKPVTLSCSQTLNHNVMYWYQQKSSQAPKLLFHYYDKDFNNEADTPDNFQSRRPNTSFCFLDIRSPGLGDTAMYLCATIHGPGARANYGYTFGSGTRLTVV.

V gene TRBV7-9 combines with J gene TRBJ2-1; TRBD1 is a possible D gene (6 bases). V was trimmed by 5 bases and J by 10 bases, leaving 21 bases between them. Germline CDR1 and CDR2: SEHNR and FQNEAQ (reference sequence). The CDR3 totals 15 residues. This chain's CDR3 is CASSGGGVPPEEQFF. CDR3 bases: TGTGCCAGCAGCGGGGGCGGCGTTCCCCCAGAAGAGCAGTTCTTC.

V gene TRBV7-2 combines with J gene TRBJ2-2; 9 positions agree with TRBD1. In germline, CDR1 is SGHTA, CDR2 FQGNSA. V shed 0 bases and J 5 bases; nucleotides not matched to a gene: 4. The length of the CDR3 is 16 residues. CDR3 DNA: TGTGCCAGCAGCTTAGCACAGGGGGCTTGGACCGGGGAGCTGTTTTTT. Its protein is CASSLAQGAWTGELFF. The entire variable domain, with the rest obtained from reference TRBV7-2 and TRBJ2-2, is as follows: GAGVSQSPSNKVTEKGKDVELRCDPISGHTALYWYRQSLGQGLEFLIYFQGNSAPDKSGLPSDRFSAERTGGSVSTLTIQRTQQEDSAVYLCASSLAQGAWTGELFFGEGSRLTVL.

V usage is TRBV19 and J usage is TRBJ2-7; 8 positions match TRBD1. The V gene's germline CDR1 is LNHDA and CDR2 SQIVND (reference sequence). The CDR3 covers 15 residues. The V and J ends lost 0 bases and 3 bases, in that order; junction bases with no gene match: 4. The CDR3 protein is CASSIEGQERYEQYF. The CDR3 DNA reads TGTGCCAGTAGTATAGAGGGACAGGAACGCTACGAGCAGTACTTC.

The V and J genes are TRBV5-1 and TRBJ1-1; 8 bases match TRBD1. In germline, CDR1 is SGHRS, CDR2 YFSETQ. The ends lost 3 bases at V and 10 bases at J; junction bases unmatched: 14. This CDR3 is built from 15 residues. The CDR3 DNA reads as TGCGCCAGCAGCTCACGGACAGGGACCGGGTCGGGAGCTTTCTTT. Translation gives CASSSRTGTGSGAFF.

This clone showed up just a few times. This chain uses TRBV4-1 with TRBJ2-5; D perhaps matches TRBD2 (6 bases). The V end was cut by 1 base, the J end by 5 bases, with 8 bases between. Germline V gives CDR1 MGHRA, CDR2 YSYEKL. This CDR3 comprises 13 residues. CDR3 residues: CASSQVGSETQYF. CDR3 coding DNA: TGCGCCAGCAGCCAAGTCGGGAGTGAGACCCAGTACTTC.

The genes are TRBV18 and TRBJ2-5; TRBD1 matches at 8 bases. CDR1 and CDR2 from the germline V gene are KGHSH and LQKENI. Unmatched junction bases numbered 4, after V lost 2 bases and J lost 2 bases. The CDR3 has 15 residues. This CDR3 is CASSPRTGYQETQYF. CDR3 nucleotide sequence: TGTGCCAGCTCACCAAGGACAGGGTATCAAGAGACCCAGTACTTC.

The gene calls are TRBV6-5 and TRBJ1-2, with a tentative D call TRBD1 (6 bases). The V and J ends lost 6 bases and 4 bases respectively, with 12 bases between them. The CDR3 runs 13 residues. CDR1 MNHEY and CDR2 SVGAGI come from the germline V gene. DNA of the CDR3: TGTGCCAGCAGCGGGAGGGGGAGCTATGGCTACACCTTC. This encodes CASSGRGSYGYTF.

The V and J genes are TRBV28 and TRBJ1-6, with D possibly TRBD1 on 6 matching bases. The germline V gene encodes CDR1 MDHEN and CDR2 SYDVKM. The CDR3 has 16 amino acids. Trimming cost V 5 bases and J 7 bases, with 18 bases left between them. CDR3: CASSPAQGFGNSPLHF. CDR3 nucleotides: TGTGCCAGCAGTCCGGCACAGGGTTTTGGGAATTCACCCCTCCACTTT.

This chain links TRBV20-1 with TRBJ1-1, with 8 bases that match TRBD1. Unmatched junction bases numbered 7, after V lost 3 bases and J lost 1 base. This CDR3 contains 15 residues. Germline CDR1 reads DFQATT; CDR2 reads SNEGSKA (reference sequence). In DNA form, the CDR3 reads TGCAGTGCTAGTGGGACAGGAGTACGGAACACTGAAGCTTTCTTT. Translating gives CSASGTGVRNTEAFF.

Within the sample, this clone is medium-sized (0.01 to 0.1%). V gene TRBV7-8 combines with J gene TRBJ2-7, with 8 bases fitting TRBD1. This CDR3 comprises 14 residues. The V and J ends lost 3 bases and 3 bases, in that order; junction bases with no gene match: 4. Per the germline V gene, CDR1 is SGHVS and CDR2 is FQNEAQ. As DNA, the CDR3 is TGTGCCAGCAGCTTTGGGGGGACAGGCTACGAGCAGTACTTC. Translation gives CASSFGGTGYEQYF.

The chain has TRBV11-2 and TRBJ1-4; 7 bases are shared with TRBD1. Germline CDR1 reads SGHAT; CDR2 reads FQNNGV. V lost 5 bases, J lost 5 bases, and 8 bases stayed unmatched. The CDR3 covers 15 residues. Written as DNA, the CDR3 is TGTGCCAGCAGCGTACAGGGGTCGAGGAATGAAAAACTGTTTTTT. Residues: CASSVQGSRNEKLFF.

This chain connects TRBV28 to TRBJ2-7; 7 bases are shared with TRBD2. Germline-derived CDR1 and CDR2 are MDHEN and SYDVKM. Trimming cost V 1 base and J 3 bases; bases outside gene matches: 6. CDR3 length: 15 amino acids. CDR3 bases: TGTGCCAGCAGTTTATATCGGGGGGTTAACTACGAGCAGTACTTC. It translates to CASSLYRGVNYEQYF.

The V and J genes are TRBV10-3 and TRBJ2-1; 9 nucleotides line up with TRBD2. The length of the CDR3 is 17 residues. CDR1 ENHRY and CDR2 SYGVKD come from the germline V gene. V lost 7 bases to trimming and J lost 3 bases; unmatched junction nucleotides: 13. CDR3: CAITPTSGEPNYNEQFF. The CDR3 nucleotides are TGTGCCATCACCCCGACTAGCGGAGAACCAAACTACAATGAGCAGTTCTTC.

The rearrangement joins TRBV5-4 to TRBJ2-5, with 8 bases fitting TRBD1. CDR3 length equals 14 residues. Looked up from germline, CDR1 is SGHNT and CDR2 is YYREEE (reference sequence). V shed 2 bases and J 3 bases; nucleotides not matched to a gene: 3. CDR3 DNA sequence: TGTGCCAGCAGCTTAAGACAGGGGAAAGAGACCCAGTACTTC. Its protein is CASSLRQGKETQYF.

The chain carries TRBV9 and TRBJ2-7; TRBD1 matches at 7 bases. The CDR3 extends over 12 amino acids. Per germline, CDR1 SGDLS and CDR2 YYNGEE. J lost 7 bases, V lost 5 bases, and 6 bases had no gene match. The CDR3 here is CASSPTGVEQYF. Written as DNA, the CDR3 is TGTGCCAGCAGTCCCACAGGGGTAGAGCAGTACTTC.

V usage is TRBV27 and J usage is TRBJ2-7, with a weak D call TRBD2 (6 bases). Germline V CDR1 and CDR2: MNHEY, SMNVEV (reference sequence). V lost 6 bases, J lost 2 bases, and 14 bases lay in between. This CDR3 is 14 amino acids long. The CDR3 sequence: CASRTATGAYEQYF. CDR3 bases: TGTGCCAGCAGGACAGCTACGGGGGCCTACGAGCAGTACTTC.

This clone was observed once. The rearrangement joins TRBV5-1 to TRBJ2-1; perhaps TRBD1 as D (9 bases). Germline assignment: CDR1 SGHRS and CDR2 YFSETQ. V was pared by 4 bases and J by 6 bases, with 29 bases between. The CDR3 runs 19 residues. CDR3 in amino acids: CASSQLPGQGNSGINEQFF. The CDR3 DNA reads TGCGCCAGCAGCCAATTACCGGGACAGGGTAATAGCGGGATCAATGAGCAGTTCTTC.

This chain uses TRBV9 with TRBJ2-2; TRBD1 aligns across 9 bases. Trimming removed 0 bases from V and 1 base from J; junction bases left unmatched: 4. CDR3 size: 17 residues. CDR1 SGDLS and CDR2 YYNGEE come from the germline V gene. The CDR3 region is CASSVGYRGQNTGELFF. CDR3 sequence (DNA): TGTGCCAGCAGCGTAGGGTACAGGGGGCAGAACACCGGGGAGCTGTTTTTT.

In its sample, this clone was seen many times. The chain carries TRBV24-1 and TRBJ2-1, with TRBD1 matching over 9 bases. This CDR3 is 14 amino acids long. Germline V lookup: CDR1 KGHDR, CDR2 SFDVKD. Trimming took 8 bases from V and 6 from J; bases not matched to a gene: 7. CDR3 nucleotides: TGTGCCACCACTCCGGGACAGGGAGTCAATGAGCAGTTCTTC. This gives the protein CATTPGQGVNEQFF.

This clone was counted a few times. The chain carries TRBV28 and TRBJ1-2, with 7 bases aligning to TRBD1. The junction had 4 bases not matched to a gene; V was cut back by 4 bases and J by 2 bases. CDR1 is MDHEN and CDR2 is SYDVKM in the germline V gene. The CDR3 runs 14 residues. CDR3 DNA: TGTGCCAGCAGTTCAGGACAGGACAACTATGGCTACACCTTC. Protein product: CASSSGQDNYGYTF.

The chain couples TRBV24-1 to TRBJ2-5; D uncertain. V was shortened by 4 bases and J by 7 bases, with 15 bases between the two germline ends. Germline CDR1 reads KGHDR; CDR2 reads SFDVKD. The CDR3 totals 14 residues. The CDR3 protein is CATSERTIGGTQYF. Here the CDR3 DNA reads TGTGCCACCAGTGAACGAACCATCGGCGGGACCCAGTACTTC.

The rearrangement links TRBV6-5 to TRBJ1-2; TRBD1 might be the D (6 bases). This CDR3 spans 12 amino acids. V lost 7 bases, J lost 3 bases, and 9 bases lay in between. Germline V gene lookup returns CDR1 MNHEY and CDR2 SVGAGI. This chain's CDR3 is CASTSGDYGYTF. The DNA of the CDR3 is TGTGCCAGCACTTCAGGGGACTATGGCTACACCTTC.

The chain has TRBV9 and TRBJ1-2; D uncertain. Germline values: CDR1 SGDLS, CDR2 YYNGEE. Trimming pared 0 bases from V and 6 bases from J, leaving 6 bases between. This CDR3 has 12 amino acids. CDR3 sequence (DNA): TGTGCCAGCAGCGTAGACGGGGATGGCTACACCTTC. It yields the protein CASSVDGDGYTF.